The present entry profiles one T cell receptor (beta chain) with its context. Germline CDR1 is SGHKS and CDR2 is YYEKEE (reference sequence). The CDR3 sequence is 15 residues long. With 3 bases removed from V and 0 bases from J, the gap between germline ends came to 11 bases. Profiled with immunoSEQ multiplex PCR; TCRdb holds only in-frame clones, not every one. The sample has tens of thousands of clones; 90% to 95% are singletons. This entry belongs to a study of blood T cell repertoires in COVID-19. The chain joins TRBV5-5 to TRBJ2-3, with a weak D call TRBD1 (6 bases). This TCR was recovered from a man aged 50 to 60 with active COVID-19. Specimen: peripheral blood. This CDR3 is CASSSTGRSTDTQYF. CDR3 DNA: TGTGCCAGCAGCTCCACAGGGCGAAGCACAGATACGCAGTATTTT.